This entry concerns a single TCR beta chain. TCRdb keeps only in-frame clones here, not all; method: immunoSEQ multiplex PCR. The repertoire holds 100,000 or so clones, with around 84% as singletons. The source of the sample is a study of blood T cell repertoires in COVID-19. The TCR was taken from a man aged 65 to 79 with active or convalescent COVID-19. Sequenced material: peripheral blood.

CDR3 protein: CSANQDRVAFF. Here the CDR3 DNA reads TGCAGTGCTAACCAGGACAGGGTAGCTTTCTTT. The rearrangement uses TRBV20-1 and TRBJ1-1; 8 nucleotides agree with TRBD1. V was pared by 4 bases and J by 10 bases, with 5 bases of the junction left unmatched. The CDR3 totals 11 residues. The germline V gene has CDR1 DFQATT and CDR2 SNEGSKA (reference sequence).